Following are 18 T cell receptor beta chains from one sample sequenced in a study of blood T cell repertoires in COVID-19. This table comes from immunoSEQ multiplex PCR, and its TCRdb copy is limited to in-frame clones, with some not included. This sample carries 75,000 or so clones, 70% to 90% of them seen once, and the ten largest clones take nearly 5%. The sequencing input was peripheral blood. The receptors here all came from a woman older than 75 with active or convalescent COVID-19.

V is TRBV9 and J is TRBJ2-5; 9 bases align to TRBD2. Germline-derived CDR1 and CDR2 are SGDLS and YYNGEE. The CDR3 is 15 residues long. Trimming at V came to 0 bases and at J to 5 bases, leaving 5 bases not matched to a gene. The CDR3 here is CASSVGGGAGETQYF. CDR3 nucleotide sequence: TGTGCCAGCAGCGTAGGCGGGGGGGCCGGTGAGACCCAGTACTTC.

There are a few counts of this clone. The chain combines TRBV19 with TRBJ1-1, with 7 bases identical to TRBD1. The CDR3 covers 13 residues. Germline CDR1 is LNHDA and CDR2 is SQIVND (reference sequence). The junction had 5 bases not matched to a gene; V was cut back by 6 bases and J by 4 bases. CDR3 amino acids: CASRQGLSTEAFF. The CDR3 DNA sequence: TGTGCCAGTAGACAGGGGCTGAGCACTGAAGCTTTCTTT. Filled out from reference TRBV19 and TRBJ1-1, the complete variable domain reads DGGITQSPKYLFRKEGQNVTLSCEQNLNHDAMYWYRQDPGQGLRLIYYSQIVNDFQKGDIAEGYSVSREKKESFPLTVTSAQKNPTAFYLCASRQGLSTEAFFGQGTRLTVV.

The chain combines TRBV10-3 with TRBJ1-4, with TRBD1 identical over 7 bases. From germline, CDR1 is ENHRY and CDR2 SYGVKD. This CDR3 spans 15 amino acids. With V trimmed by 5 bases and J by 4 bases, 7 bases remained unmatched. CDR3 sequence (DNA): TGTGCCATCAGTCAGCCGGGACAGAATAATGAAAAACTGTTTTTT. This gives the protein CAISQPGQNNEKLFF.

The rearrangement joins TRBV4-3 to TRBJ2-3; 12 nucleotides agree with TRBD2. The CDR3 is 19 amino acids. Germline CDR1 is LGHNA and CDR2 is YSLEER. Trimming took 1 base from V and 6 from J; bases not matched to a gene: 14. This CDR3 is CASSQGGGGLAGDWDTQYF. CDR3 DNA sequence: TGCGCCAGCAGCCAAGGAGGGGGGGGACTAGCGGGTGACTGGGATACGCAGTATTTT.

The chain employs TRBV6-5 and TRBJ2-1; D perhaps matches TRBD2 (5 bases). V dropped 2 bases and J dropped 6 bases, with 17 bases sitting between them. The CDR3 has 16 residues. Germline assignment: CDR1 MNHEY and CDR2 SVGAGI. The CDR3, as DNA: TGTGCCAGCAGTTACCGTTGGAGCGGTGGCTCCAATGAGCAGTTCTTC. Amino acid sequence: CASSYRWSGGSNEQFF.

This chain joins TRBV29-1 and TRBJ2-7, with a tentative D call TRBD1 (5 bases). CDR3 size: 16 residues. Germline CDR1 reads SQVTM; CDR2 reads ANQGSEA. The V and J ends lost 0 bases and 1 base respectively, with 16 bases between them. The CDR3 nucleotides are TGCAGCGTTGAAGATTTAGTTCGACCAGGGTCCTACGAGCAGTACTTC. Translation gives CSVEDLVRPGSYEQYF.

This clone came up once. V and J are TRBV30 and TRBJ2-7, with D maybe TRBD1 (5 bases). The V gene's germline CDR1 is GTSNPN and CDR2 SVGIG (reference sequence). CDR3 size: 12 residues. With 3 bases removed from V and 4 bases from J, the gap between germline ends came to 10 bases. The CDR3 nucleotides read TGTGCCTGGAGCAATCAGGGTTACGAGCAGTACTTC. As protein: CAWSNQGYEQYF.

The CDR3 sequence is CATSAPRGSTEAFF. CDR3 bases: TGTGCCACCAGTGCCCCGCGTGGTAGCACTGAAGCTTTCTTT. The chain joins TRBV24-1 to TRBJ1-1; no firm D call. Trimming cost V 5 bases and J 4 bases, with 13 bases left between them. CDR3 size: 14 residues. CDR1 and CDR2 (germline): KGHDR, SFDVKD.

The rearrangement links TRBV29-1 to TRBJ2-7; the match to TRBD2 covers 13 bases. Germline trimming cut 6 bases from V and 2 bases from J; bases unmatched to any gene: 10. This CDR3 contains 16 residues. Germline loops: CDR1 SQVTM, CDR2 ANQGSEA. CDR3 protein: CSVGGLAGEVPYEQYF. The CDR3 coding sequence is TGCAGCGTCGGAGGACTAGCGGGAGAGGTCCCCTACGAGCAGTACTTC.

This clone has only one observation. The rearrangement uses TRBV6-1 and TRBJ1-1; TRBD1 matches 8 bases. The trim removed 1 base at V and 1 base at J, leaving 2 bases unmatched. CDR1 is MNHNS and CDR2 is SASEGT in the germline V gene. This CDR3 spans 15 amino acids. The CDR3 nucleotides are TGTGCCAGCAGTGAAGAGGGGACAGGGAACACTGAAGCTTTCTTT. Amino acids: CASSEEGTGNTEAFF.

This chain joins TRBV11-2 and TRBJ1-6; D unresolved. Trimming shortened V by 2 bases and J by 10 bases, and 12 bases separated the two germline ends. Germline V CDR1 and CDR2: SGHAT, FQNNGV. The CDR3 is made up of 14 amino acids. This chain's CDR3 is CASSLRLLESPLHF. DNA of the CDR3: TGTGCCAGCAGCTTACGACTGTTGGAATCACCCCTCCACTTT. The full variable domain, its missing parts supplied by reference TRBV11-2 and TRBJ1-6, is EAGVAQSPRYKIIEKRQSVAFWCNPISGHATLYWYQQILGQGPKLLIQFQNNGVVDDSQLPKDRFSAERLKGVDSTLKIQPAKLEDSAVYLCASSLRLLESPLHFGNGTRLTVT.

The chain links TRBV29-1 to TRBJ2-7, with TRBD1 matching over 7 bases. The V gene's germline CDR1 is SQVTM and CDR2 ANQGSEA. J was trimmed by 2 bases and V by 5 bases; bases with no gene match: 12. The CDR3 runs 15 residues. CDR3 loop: CSVLGRGLGTYEQYF. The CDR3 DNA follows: TGCAGCGTTCTCGGTAGGGGGCTGGGGACCTACGAGCAGTACTTC.

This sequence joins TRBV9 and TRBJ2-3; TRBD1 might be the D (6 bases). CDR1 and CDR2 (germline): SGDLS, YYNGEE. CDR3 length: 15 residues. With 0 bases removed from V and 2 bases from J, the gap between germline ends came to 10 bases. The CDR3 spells CASSVAAGVTDTQYF. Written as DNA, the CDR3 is TGTGCCAGCAGCGTAGCGGCAGGGGTCACAGATACGCAGTATTTT.

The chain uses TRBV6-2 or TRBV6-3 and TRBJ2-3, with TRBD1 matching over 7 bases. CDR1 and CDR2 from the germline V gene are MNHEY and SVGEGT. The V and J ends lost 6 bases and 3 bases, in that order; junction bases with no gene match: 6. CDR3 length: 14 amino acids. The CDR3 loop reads CASSTNRGTDTQYF. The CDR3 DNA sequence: TGTGCCAGCAGCACGAACAGGGGAACAGATACGCAGTATTTT.

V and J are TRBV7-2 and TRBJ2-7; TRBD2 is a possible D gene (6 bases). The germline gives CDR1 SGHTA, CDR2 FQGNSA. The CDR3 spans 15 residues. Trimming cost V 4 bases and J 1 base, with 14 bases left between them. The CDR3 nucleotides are TGTGCCAGCAGCTGGGCGGGACTCTCATCCTACGAGCAGTACTTC. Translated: CASSWAGLSSYEQYF. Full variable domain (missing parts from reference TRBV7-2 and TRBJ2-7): GAGVSQSPSNKVTEKGKDVELRCDPISGHTALYWYRQSLGQGLEFLIYFQGNSAPDKSGLPSDRFSAERTGGSVSTLTIQRTQQEDSAVYLCASSWAGLSSYEQYFGPGTRLTVT.

This chain's CDR3 is CARSPRVNNEQFF. The CDR3 DNA reads as TGTGCCAGAAGCCCTCGGGTCAACAATGAGCAGTTCTTC. The chain recombines TRBV5-3 with TRBJ2-1; D gene ambiguous. TRBV5-3 is classed as an ORF, of uncertain function. The CDR3 length is 13 residues. V lost 4 bases to trimming and J lost 5 bases, with 10 bases between them.

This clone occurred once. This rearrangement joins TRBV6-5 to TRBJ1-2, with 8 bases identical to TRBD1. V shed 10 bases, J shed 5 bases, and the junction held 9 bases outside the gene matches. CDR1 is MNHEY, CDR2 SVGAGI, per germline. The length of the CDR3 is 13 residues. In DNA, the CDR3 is TGTGCCACGGGGGACCGGACAGGGTATGGCTACACCTTC. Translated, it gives CATGDRTGYGYTF.

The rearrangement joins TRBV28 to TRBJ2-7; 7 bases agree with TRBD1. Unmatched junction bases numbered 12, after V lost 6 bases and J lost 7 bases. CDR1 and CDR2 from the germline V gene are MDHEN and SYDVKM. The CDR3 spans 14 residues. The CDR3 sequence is CASREGARFGEQYF. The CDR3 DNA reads TGTGCCAGCAGAGAGGGGGCCCGCTTTGGAGAGCAGTACTTC.